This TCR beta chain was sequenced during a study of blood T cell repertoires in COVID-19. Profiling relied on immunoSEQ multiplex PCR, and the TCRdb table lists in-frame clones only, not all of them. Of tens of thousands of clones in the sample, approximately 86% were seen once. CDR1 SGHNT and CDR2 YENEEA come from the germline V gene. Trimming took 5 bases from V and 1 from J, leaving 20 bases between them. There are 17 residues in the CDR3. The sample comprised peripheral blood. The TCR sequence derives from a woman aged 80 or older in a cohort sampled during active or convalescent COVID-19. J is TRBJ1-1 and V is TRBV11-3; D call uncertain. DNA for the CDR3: TGTGCCAGCAGCCAAAGCCTAGGAGGGCTCCGGAACACTGAAGCTTTCTTT. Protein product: CASSQSLGGLRNTEAFF.